This T cell receptor beta chain derives from a study of T cell clones after liver transplantation. The method was immunoSEQ multiplex PCR; TCRdb's version includes in-frame clones alone and lacks a portion of them. The sample has under 130,000 clones, 84% seen once. CDR3 length equals 16 residues. Between the trimmed V and J ends, which lost 1 base and 8 bases, there was a span of 18 bases. Germline V gene lookup returns CDR1 SGHNT and CDR2 YYREEE (reference sequence). Here the sequenced sample was CD4+ T cells from blood, taken roughly 50 months after liver transplant. The TCR comes from a human patient who received a liver transplant. These T cells may partly come from the graft donor. The chain uses TRBV5-4 and TRBJ1-4; D remains ambiguous. Written as DNA, the CDR3 is TGTGCCAGCAGCTTGAAATCGGGTCTCGAAGGAGAAAAACTGTTTTTT. Protein sequence: CASSLKSGLEGEKLFF. The variable domain in full, completed from reference TRBV5-4 and TRBJ1-4, reads ETGVTQSPTHLIKTRGQQVTLRCSSQSGHNTVSWYQQALGQGPQFIFQYYREEENGRGNFPPRFSGLQFPNYSSELNVNALELDDSALYLCASSLKSGLEGEKLFFGSGTQLSVL.